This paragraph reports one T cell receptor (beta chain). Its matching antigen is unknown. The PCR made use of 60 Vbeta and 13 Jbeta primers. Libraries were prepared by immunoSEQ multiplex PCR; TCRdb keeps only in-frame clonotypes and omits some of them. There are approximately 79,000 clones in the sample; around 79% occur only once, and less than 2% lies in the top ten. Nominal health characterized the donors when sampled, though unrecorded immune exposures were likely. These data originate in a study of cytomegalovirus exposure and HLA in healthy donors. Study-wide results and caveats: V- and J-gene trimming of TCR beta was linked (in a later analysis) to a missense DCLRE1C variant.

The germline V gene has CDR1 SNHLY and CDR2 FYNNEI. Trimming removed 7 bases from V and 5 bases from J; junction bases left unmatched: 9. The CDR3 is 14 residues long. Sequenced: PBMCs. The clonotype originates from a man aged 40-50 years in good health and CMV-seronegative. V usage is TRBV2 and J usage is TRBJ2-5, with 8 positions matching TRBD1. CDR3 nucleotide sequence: TGTGCCAGCATGAGGGACAGGCCCGTGGAGACCCAGTACTTC. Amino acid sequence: CASMRDRPVETQYF. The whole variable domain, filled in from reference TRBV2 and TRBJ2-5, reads EPEVTQTPSHQVTQMGQEVILRCVPISNHLYFYWYRQILGQKVEFLVSFYNNEISEKSEIFDDQFSVERPDGSNFTLKIRSTKLEDSAMYFCASMRDRPVETQYFGPGTRLLVL.